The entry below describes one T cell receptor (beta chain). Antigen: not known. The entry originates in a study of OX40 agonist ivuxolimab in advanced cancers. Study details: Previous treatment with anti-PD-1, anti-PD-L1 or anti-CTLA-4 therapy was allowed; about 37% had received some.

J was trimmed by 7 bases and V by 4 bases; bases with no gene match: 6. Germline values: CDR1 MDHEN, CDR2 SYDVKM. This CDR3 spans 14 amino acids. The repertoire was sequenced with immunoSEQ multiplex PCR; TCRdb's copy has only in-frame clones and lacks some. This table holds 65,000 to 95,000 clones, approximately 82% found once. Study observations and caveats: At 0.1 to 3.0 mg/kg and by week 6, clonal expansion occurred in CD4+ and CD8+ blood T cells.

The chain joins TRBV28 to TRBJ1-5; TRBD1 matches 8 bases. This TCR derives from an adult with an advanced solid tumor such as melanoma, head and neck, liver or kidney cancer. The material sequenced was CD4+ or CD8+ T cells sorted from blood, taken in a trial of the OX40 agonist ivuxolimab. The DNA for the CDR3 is TGTGCCAGCAGTTCAGGACAGGGTGTCCAGCCCCAGCATTTT. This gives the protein CASSSGQGVQPQHF.